Presented here are 32 T cell receptor beta chains from one specimen sequenced in a study. TCRdb ran MiXCR on the 5' RACE reads and lists one entry per CDR3 protein. The sample includes 62,000 or so distinct CDR3 sequences, around a fifth of them seen just once. Specimen: memory CD4+ T cells sorted from a lymph node. Subset indicated: memory CD4+ T cells, CD4+CD45RO+CD25-. The receptors derive from a female donor with breast cancer.

In this sample, this clonotype turned up a few times. The V and J genes are TRBV24-1 and TRBJ1-1, with D maybe TRBD1 (5 bases). The length of the CDR3 is 14 residues. The germline gives CDR1 KGHDR, CDR2 SFDVKD. The germline V and J ends were trimmed by 5 bases and 11 bases, with 20 bases remaining between them. CDR3 DNA sequence: TGTGCCACCAGTGCACCGGGACTCCCCCAGAGGGCTTTCTTT. Translation gives CATSAPGLPQRAFF.

The chain joins TRBV20-1 to TRBJ1-2; D ambiguous. Germline CDR1 DFQATT, CDR2 SNEGSKA (reference sequence). The CDR3 has 15 amino acids. V was trimmed by 0 bases and J by 5 bases, leaving 16 bases between them. The CDR3 nucleotides are TGCAGTGCTAGAGAAGAGGGCCTATCATCTTATGGCTACACCTTC. Its translation: CSAREEGLSSYGYTF.

This chain uses TRBV5-1 with TRBJ2-7, with 9 bases aligning to TRBD2. Germline values: CDR1 SGHRS, CDR2 YFSETQ. This CDR3 has 14 residues. With V trimmed by 3 bases and J by 2 bases, 3 bases remained unmatched. CDR3 sequence reads: CASSSTSGTYEQYF. CDR3 nucleotides: TGCGCCAGCAGCTCGACTAGCGGTACCTACGAGCAGTACTTC. Supplemented by reference TRBV5-1 and TRBJ2-7, the full variable domain reads KAGVTQTPRYLIKTRGQQVTLSCSPISGHRSVSWYQQTPGQGLQFLFEYFSETQRNKGNFPGRFSGRQFSNSRSEMNVSTLELGDSALYLCASSSTSGTYEQYFGPGTRLTVT.

This clonotype was counted ten times or more. The CDR3 sequence is CASSQDRTASGNTIYF. The DNA of the CDR3 is TGCGCCAGCAGCCAAGATCGGACTGCCTCTGGAAACACCATATATTTT. This chain uses TRBV4-3 with TRBJ1-3; no clear D. Germline V gene lookup returns CDR1 LGHNA and CDR2 YSLEER. The CDR3 has 16 amino acids. V lost 0 bases to trimming and J lost 0 bases, with 9 bases between them.

Worth noting for this clonotype: Lacking the conserved final phenylalanine or tryptophan, this CDR3 likely reflects a read error. CDR3 sequence (DNA): TGTGCCCCCCCTTGGAGCCACCGGGACAGGAATTCACCCCTCCACTGT. Translated: CAPPWSHRDRNSPLHC. The rearrangement uses TRBV7-3 and TRBJ1-6; TRBD1 agrees at 8 bases. The V and J ends lost 11 bases and 7 bases, in that order; junction bases with no gene match: 16. Germline assignment: CDR1 SGHTA and CDR2 FQGTGA. This CDR3 region has 16 residues.

This clonotype was seen a few times. The chain has TRBV4-3 and TRBJ2-3; 8 bases fit TRBD2. The length of the CDR3 is 13 residues. The germline V gene encodes CDR1 LGHNA and CDR2 YSLEER. The ends lost 5 bases at V and 5 bases at J; junction bases unmatched: 3. The CDR3 DNA reads as TGCGCCAGCAGCGACGGGGGGGTAGATACGCAGTATTTT. It codes for CASSDGGVDTQYF.

The chain is built from TRBV20-1 and TRBJ2-5, with D tentatively TRBD1 (5 bases). Deletions cut 3 bases from V and 6 bases from J, with 11 bases between. The CDR3 sequence is 12 residues long. Germline V lookup: CDR1 DFQATT, CDR2 SNEGSKA (reference sequence). CDR3 protein: CSARAGWKTQYF. The CDR3 DNA reads TGCAGTGCTAGGGCAGGGTGGAAGACCCAGTACTTC.

This clonotype was counted between two and nine times. This chain uses TRBV10-3 with TRBJ1-3; D is unclear. With 7 bases removed from V and 3 bases from J, the gap between germline ends came to 10 bases. Germline-derived CDR1 and CDR2 are ENHRY and SYGVKD. CDR3 length: 13 residues. CDR3 amino acids: CAINSPSGNTIYF. CDR3 DNA: TGTGCCATCAATAGCCCGAGTGGAAACACCATATATTTT.

V usage is TRBV4-2 and J usage is TRBJ2-3; D is unclear. CDR3 length equals 13 residues. Germline V gene lookup returns CDR1 LGHNA and CDR2 YNFKEQ. Trimming shortened V by 5 bases and J by 1 base, and 7 bases separated the two germline ends. The CDR3 DNA sequence: TGTGCCAGCAGCGACGCCGGCACAGATACGCAGTATTTT. This translates into CASSDAGTDTQYF.

As concerns this clonotype: Germline and junction disagree at one end, which may indicate a read error. The chain carries TRBV7-9 and TRBJ2-7, with 8 bases matching TRBD2. CDR1 and CDR2 from the germline V gene are SEHNR and FQNEAQ (reference sequence). The length of the CDR3 is 15 residues. CDR3 bases: TGTGCAAGCACCGGCGGACGGGGGGGCTCGTTCGAGCAGTACTTC. It codes for CASTGGRGGSFEQYF.

The rearrangement uses TRBV27 and TRBJ1-4; D ambiguous. Germline CDR1 MNHEY, CDR2 SMNVEV (reference sequence). The CDR3 runs 15 residues. The ends were cut back, 5 bases at V and 6 bases at J, with 16 bases in the middle. For the CDR3, the DNA is TGTGCCAGCAGTCCGAGACCCGGGTCCCATGAAAAACTGTTTTTT. This sequence encodes CASSPRPGSHEKLFF.

This clonotype was counted between two and nine times. The chain carries TRBV7-2 and TRBJ2-2; TRBD1 is a possible D gene (6 bases). The V end lost 5 bases, the J end lost 2 bases, and 12 bases lay between the germline ends. CDR3 length: 15 amino acids. Germline CDR1 reads SGHTA; CDR2 reads FQGNSA. The DNA of the CDR3 is TGTGCCAGCAGCGCCTCACAGGGCAACACCGGGGAGCTGTTTTTT. This encodes CASSASQGNTGELFF.

This clonotype appeared many times. This rearrangement joins TRBV5-1 to TRBJ2-7, with a tentative D call TRBD2 (5 bases). Between the trimmed V and J ends, which lost 2 bases and 13 bases, there was a span of 19 bases. The germline V gene has CDR1 SGHRS and CDR2 YFSETQ. The length of the CDR3 is 13 residues. CDR3 in DNA: TGCGCCAGCAGCTTTTCTGGCCAGAGGGTTCCCTACTTC. Translating it yields CASSFSGQRVPYF.

This clonotype was recorded at least ten times. The chain combines TRBV10-2 with TRBJ2-3; D gene uncertain. The CDR3 is 17 amino acids. The ends were cut back, 3 bases at V and 0 bases at J, with 16 bases in the middle. CDR1 and CDR2 (germline): WSHSY, SAAADI. The CDR3 spells CASSDPRIGLSTDTQYF. CDR3 coding DNA: TGCGCCAGCAGTGACCCCCGAATAGGTTTGAGCACAGATACGCAGTATTTT.

This chain uses TRBV5-1 with TRBJ2-1, with a weak D call TRBD2 (5 bases). CDR1 is SGHRS and CDR2 is YFSETQ in the germline V gene. Trimming left V 4 bases short and J 3 bases short, with 14 bases between. This CDR3 is built from 15 residues. CDR3 in DNA: TGCGCCAGCAGCAAACTAGTGGGGAACTACAATGAGCAGTTCTTC. Translating it yields CASSKLVGNYNEQFF.

The rearrangement uses TRBV21-1 and TRBJ2-6; the table's D call of TRBD1 was not tested on the DNA. TRBV21-1 is a pseudogene segment. The CDR3 has 17 amino acids. The CDR3 DNA is TGTGCCAGCAGAAGGACAGGGGATTGGCCTGGGGCCAACGTCCTGACTTTC. As protein: CASRRTGDWPGANVLTF.

This clonotype has just a few counts. The rearrangement uses TRBV7-2 and TRBJ2-1; no firm D call. The CDR3 has 11 residues. The V gene's germline CDR1 is SGHTA and CDR2 FQGNSA. The V end lost 2 bases, the J end lost 11 bases, and 7 bases lay between the germline ends. CDR3 nucleotide sequence: TGTGCCAGCAGCTTACGAAGCCAGCAGTTCTTC. Translated: CASSLRSQQFF.

This clonotype was counted between two and nine times. This chain links TRBV7-3 with TRBJ1-4; D call uncertain. This CDR3 is 15 amino acids long. Germline V CDR1 and CDR2: SGHTA, FQGTGA. V lost 1 base and J 2 bases, leaving 8 bases between the germline ends. CDR3 in DNA: TGTGCCAGCAGCTTAAAAGAGAACACTAATGAAAAACTGTTTTTT. Translation gives CASSLKENTNEKLFF.

This clonotype appeared a few times. V gene TRBV7-2 combines with J gene TRBJ1-1; 9 nucleotides line up with TRBD1. Germline CDR1 SGHTA, CDR2 FQGNSA. With 1 base clipped from V and 10 bases from J, the junction kept 7 bases outside the gene matches. The CDR3 spans 14 residues. The CDR3 coding sequence is TGTGCCAGCAGCTTAGGGGGACAGGGAATTGGAGCTTTCTTT. This sequence encodes CASSLGGQGIGAFF.

Concerning this clonotype: A much larger clone sits a single nucleotide away, making a read error possible. The V gene is TRBV6-5, the J gene TRBJ1-2; no clear D gene. This CDR3 spans 16 amino acids. CDR1 MNHEY and CDR2 SVGAGI come from the germline V gene. Trimming removed 10 bases at V and 5 bases at J, with 26 bases between. The CDR3 loop reads CATFTEQASVRYGYTF. In DNA form, the CDR3 reads TGTGCCACATTCACGGAACAAGCTTCGGTCAGGTATGGCTACACCTTC.

This clonotype was counted many times. The gene calls are TRBV15 and TRBJ2-2; a weak D match, TRBD2 (6 bases). CDR1 is LNHNV and CDR2 is YYDKDF in the germline V gene (reference sequence). This CDR3 contains 15 residues. The V gene lost 5 bases and the J gene lost 5 bases, with 15 bases spanning the gap. The CDR3 loop reads CATSAGIRRTGELFF. DNA for the CDR3: TGTGCCACCAGCGCGGGAATTCGACGGACCGGGGAGCTGTTTTTT.

The V and J genes are TRBV9 and TRBJ2-5; the D gene is possibly TRBD2 (6 bases). V gave up 4 bases and J gave up 7 bases, with 20 bases separating them. From germline, CDR1 is SGDLS and CDR2 YYNGEE. The CDR3 covers 15 residues. Written as DNA, the CDR3 is TGTGCCAGCAGCCCCGGGGACTCACGAGCAGGGACCCAGTACTTC. Protein sequence: CASSPGDSRAGTQYF. The variable domain in full, completed from reference TRBV9 and TRBJ2-5, reads DSGVTQTPKHLITATGQRVTLRCSPRSGDLSVYWYQQSLDQGLQFLIQYYNGEERAKGNILERFSAQQFPDLHSELNLSSLELGDSALYFCASSPGDSRAGTQYFGPGTRLLVL.

The chain recombines TRBV7-2 with TRBJ2-5; either TRBD1 or TRBD2 may supply D (6 bases each). V was shortened by 0 bases and J by 7 bases, with 15 bases between the two germline ends. Germline CDR1 reads SGHTA; CDR2 reads FQGNSA. This CDR3 has 15 amino acids. CDR3 nucleotide sequence: TGTGCCAGCAGCTTAGCAAGGGGGGCCTTGGGGACCCAGTACTTC. It specifies CASSLARGALGTQYF.

V is TRBV6-2 or TRBV6-3 and J is TRBJ2-5, with D tentatively TRBD2 (5 bases). Trimming removed 5 bases from V and 2 bases from J, with 18 bases in between. The CDR3 spans 16 residues. Germline CDR1 reads MNHEY; CDR2 reads SVGEGT. CDR3 loop: CASSREGFGGQETQYF. CDR3 in DNA: TGTGCCAGCAGTCGAGAGGGCTTCGGCGGGCAAGAGACCCAGTACTTC.

This clonotype showed up many times. The rearrangement links TRBV29-1 to TRBJ1-1, with TRBD1 as a possible D gene (6 bases). Germline V CDR1 and CDR2: SQVTM, ANQGSEA. This CDR3 region has 12 residues. V was pared by 7 bases and J by 0 bases, with 9 bases between. CDR3 amino acids: CSGGQMNTEAFF. The CDR3 nucleotides are TGCAGCGGTGGACAGATGAACACTGAAGCTTTCTTT.

This clonotype came up a few times. The chain links TRBV20-1 to TRBJ2-1, with D possibly matching TRBD2 (6 bases). V was cut by 6 bases and J by 7 bases, with 16 bases left in between. In germline, CDR1 is DFQATT, CDR2 SNEGSKA (reference sequence). CDR3 size: 13 residues. CDR3 region: CSAIKGTSNEQFF. The DNA of the CDR3 is TGCAGTGCCATTAAAGGGACTTCAAATGAGCAGTTCTTC.

This clonotype has at least ten counts. The rearrangement joins TRBV7-8 to TRBJ2-7, with D possibly matching TRBD1 (5 bases). The CDR3 consists of 14 residues. V shed 1 base and J shed 7 bases, with 14 bases lying between them. Germline V gene lookup returns CDR1 SGHVS and CDR2 FQNEAQ. The CDR3 loop is CASSLDRPPGEQYF. CDR3 coding DNA: TGTGCCAGCAGCTTAGACAGGCCTCCGGGTGAGCAGTACTTC.

This clonotype was recorded at least ten times. The rearrangement uses TRBV5-5 and TRBJ2-3; D gene unclear. The V end was cut by 4 bases, the J end by 3 bases, with 12 bases between. The CDR3 spans 14 residues. Per germline, CDR1 SGHKS and CDR2 YYEKEE (reference sequence). The CDR3 here is CASSHSISTDTQYF. CDR3 DNA: TGTGCCAGCAGCCACTCTATATCTACAGATACGCAGTATTTT.

The V call is TRBV20-1, the J call TRBJ1-4, with 9 bases identical to TRBD1. Looked up from germline, CDR1 is DFQATT and CDR2 is SNEGSKA (reference sequence). The CDR3 runs to 13 residues. The junction had 7 bases not matched to a gene; V was cut back by 6 bases and J by 8 bases. The CDR3 DNA reads as TGCAGTGCGCTGGGACAGGGTGAGGAAAAACTGTTTTTT. Amino acid sequence: CSALGQGEEKLFF.

This clonotype was seen a few times. V usage is TRBV7-9 and J usage is TRBJ2-3; unclear D gene. The V end was cut by 5 bases, the J end by 0 bases, with 9 bases between. Germline V gives CDR1 SEHNR, CDR2 FQNEAQ (reference sequence). The CDR3 totals 14 residues. The CDR3 sequence is CASSLSTSTDTQYF. CDR3 bases: TGTGCCAGCAGCCTTTCTACTAGCACAGATACGCAGTATTTT.

This clonotype has ten or more counts. The chain couples TRBV20-1 to TRBJ1-5, with 9 bases that match TRBD1. Germline V gives CDR1 DFQATT, CDR2 SNEGSKA (reference sequence). The CDR3 contains 16 residues. V was pared by 3 bases and J by 0 bases, with 6 bases of the junction left unmatched. The CDR3 is CSARRQGGLSNQPQHF. The CDR3 bases are TGCAGTGCTAGGAGACAGGGGGGACTTAGCAATCAGCCCCAGCATTTT.

V is TRBV7-2 and J is TRBJ2-3; no reliable D call. Germline CDR1 and CDR2: SGHTA and FQGNSA. There are 15 residues in the CDR3. Trimming took 4 bases from V and 3 from J, leaving 14 bases between them. The CDR3 here is CASSSTGGWTDTQYF. Here the CDR3 DNA reads TGTGCCAGCAGCTCGACTGGCGGATGGACAGATACGCAGTATTTT.